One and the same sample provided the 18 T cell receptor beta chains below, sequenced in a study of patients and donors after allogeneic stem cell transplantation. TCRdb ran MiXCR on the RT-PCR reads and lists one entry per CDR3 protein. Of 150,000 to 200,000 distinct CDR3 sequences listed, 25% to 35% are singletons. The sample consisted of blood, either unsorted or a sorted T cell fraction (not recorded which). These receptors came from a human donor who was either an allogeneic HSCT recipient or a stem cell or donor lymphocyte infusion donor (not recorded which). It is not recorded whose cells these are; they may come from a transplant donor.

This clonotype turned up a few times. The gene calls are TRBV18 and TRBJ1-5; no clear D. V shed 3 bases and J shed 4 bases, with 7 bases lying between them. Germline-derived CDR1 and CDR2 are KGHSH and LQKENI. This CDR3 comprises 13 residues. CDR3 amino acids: CASSPPNNQPQHF. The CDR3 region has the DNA TGTGCCAGCTCACCTCCAAATAATCAGCCCCAGCATTTT.

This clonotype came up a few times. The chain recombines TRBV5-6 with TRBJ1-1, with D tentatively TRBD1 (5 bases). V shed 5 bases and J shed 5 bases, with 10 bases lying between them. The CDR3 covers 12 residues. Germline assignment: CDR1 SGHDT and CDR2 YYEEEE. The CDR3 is CASRLWGTEAFF. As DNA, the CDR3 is TGTGCCAGCAGACTTTGGGGGACTGAAGCTTTCTTT.

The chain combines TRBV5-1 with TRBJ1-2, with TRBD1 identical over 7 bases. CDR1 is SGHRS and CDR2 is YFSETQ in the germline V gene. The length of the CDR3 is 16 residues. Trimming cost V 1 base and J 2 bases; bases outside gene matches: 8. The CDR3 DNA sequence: TGCGCCAGCAGCTTGTGGGGGACAGCCCCGAACTATGGCTACACCTTC. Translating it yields CASSLWGTAPNYGYTF.

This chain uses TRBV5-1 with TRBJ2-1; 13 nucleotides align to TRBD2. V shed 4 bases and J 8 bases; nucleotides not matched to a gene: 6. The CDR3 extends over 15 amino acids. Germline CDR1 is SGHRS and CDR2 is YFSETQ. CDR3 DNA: TGCGCCAGCAGCCAGACTAGCGGGAGGTTGTATGAGCAGTTCTTC. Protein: CASSQTSGRLYEQFF.

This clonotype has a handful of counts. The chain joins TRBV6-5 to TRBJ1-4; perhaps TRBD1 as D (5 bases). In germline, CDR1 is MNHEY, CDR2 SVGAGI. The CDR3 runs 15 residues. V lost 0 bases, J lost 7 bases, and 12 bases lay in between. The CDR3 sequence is CASSYSKGVSEKLFF. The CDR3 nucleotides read TGTGCCAGCAGTTACTCGAAAGGGGTTAGTGAAAAACTGTTTTTT.

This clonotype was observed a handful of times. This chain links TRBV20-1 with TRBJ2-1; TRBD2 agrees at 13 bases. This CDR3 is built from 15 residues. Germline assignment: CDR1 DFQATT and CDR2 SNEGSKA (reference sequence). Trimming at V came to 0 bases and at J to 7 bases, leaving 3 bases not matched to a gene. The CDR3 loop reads CSARELLAGGNEQFF. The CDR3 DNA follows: TGCAGTGCTAGAGAGTTACTAGCGGGAGGGAATGAGCAGTTCTTC.

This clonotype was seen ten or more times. The CDR3 DNA reads TGTGCCAGCAGTTCCGAGGGAAAACTGTTTTTT. This codes for CASSSEGKLFF. The chain carries TRBV12-3 or TRBV12-4 and TRBJ1-4; D gene unclear. Trimming shortened V by 4 bases and J by 10 bases, and 7 bases separated the two germline ends. The CDR3 covers 11 residues.

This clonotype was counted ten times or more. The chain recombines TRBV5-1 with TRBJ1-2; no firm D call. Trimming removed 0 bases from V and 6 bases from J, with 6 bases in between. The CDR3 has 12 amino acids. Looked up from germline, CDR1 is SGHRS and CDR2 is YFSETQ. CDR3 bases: TGCGCCAGCAGCTTGGAAGGAAATGGCTACACCTTC. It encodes CASSLEGNGYTF.

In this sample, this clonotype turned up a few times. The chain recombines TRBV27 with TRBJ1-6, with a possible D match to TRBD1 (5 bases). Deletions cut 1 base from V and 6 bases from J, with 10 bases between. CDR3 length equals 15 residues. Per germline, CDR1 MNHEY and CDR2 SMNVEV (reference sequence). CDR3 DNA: TGTGCCAGCAGTTTATACAGCAGGGTTAATTCACCCCTCCACTTT. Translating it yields CASSLYSRVNSPLHF.

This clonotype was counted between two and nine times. The chain's CDR3 is CASSLWTGETQYF. CDR3 sequence (DNA): TGCGCCAGCAGCCTATGGACTGGAGAGACCCAGTACTTC. J is TRBJ2-5 and V is TRBV4-3; maybe TRBD2 (5 bases). V dropped 4 bases and J dropped 4 bases, with 10 bases sitting between them. The length of the CDR3 is 13 residues. CDR1 and CDR2 (germline): LGHNA, YSLEER.

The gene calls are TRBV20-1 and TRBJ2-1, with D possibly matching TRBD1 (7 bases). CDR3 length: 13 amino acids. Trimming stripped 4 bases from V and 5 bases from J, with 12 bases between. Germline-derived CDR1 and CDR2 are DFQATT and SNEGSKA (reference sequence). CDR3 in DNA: TGCAGTGCTAAGCAGGGGGGTAACAATGAGCAGTTCTTC. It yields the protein CSAKQGGNNEQFF.

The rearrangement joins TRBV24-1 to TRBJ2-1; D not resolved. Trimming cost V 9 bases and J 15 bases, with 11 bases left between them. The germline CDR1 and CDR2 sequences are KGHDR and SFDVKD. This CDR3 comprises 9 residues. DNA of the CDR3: TGTGCCACCGGAGATCCCCCGTTCTTC. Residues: CATGDPPFF.

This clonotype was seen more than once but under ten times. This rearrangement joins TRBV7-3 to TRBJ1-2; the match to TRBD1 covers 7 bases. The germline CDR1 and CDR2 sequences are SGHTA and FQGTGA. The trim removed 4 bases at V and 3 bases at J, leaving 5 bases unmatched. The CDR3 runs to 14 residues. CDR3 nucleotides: TGTGCCAGCAGCTCTGGCGGGACAGACTATGGCTACACCTTC. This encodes CASSSGGTDYGYTF.

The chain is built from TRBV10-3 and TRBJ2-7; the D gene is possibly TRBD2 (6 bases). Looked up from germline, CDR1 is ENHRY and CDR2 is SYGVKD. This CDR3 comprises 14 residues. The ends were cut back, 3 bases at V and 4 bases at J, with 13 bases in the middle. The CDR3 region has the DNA TGTGCCATCAGTGAACGGGACTTATCTTACGAGCAGTACTTC. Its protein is CAISERDLSYEQYF.

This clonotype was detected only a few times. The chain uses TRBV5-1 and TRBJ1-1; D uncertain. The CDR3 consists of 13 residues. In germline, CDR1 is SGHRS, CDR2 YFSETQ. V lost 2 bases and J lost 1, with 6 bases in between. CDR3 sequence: CASSFNGNTEAFF. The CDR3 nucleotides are TGCGCCAGCAGCTTCAATGGGAACACTGAAGCTTTCTTT.

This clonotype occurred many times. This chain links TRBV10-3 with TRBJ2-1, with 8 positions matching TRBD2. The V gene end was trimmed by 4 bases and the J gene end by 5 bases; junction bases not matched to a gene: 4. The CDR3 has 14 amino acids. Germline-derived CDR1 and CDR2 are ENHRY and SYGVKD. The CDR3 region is CAISALAGNNEQFF. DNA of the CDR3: TGTGCCATCAGTGCCCTAGCGGGCAACAATGAGCAGTTCTTC.

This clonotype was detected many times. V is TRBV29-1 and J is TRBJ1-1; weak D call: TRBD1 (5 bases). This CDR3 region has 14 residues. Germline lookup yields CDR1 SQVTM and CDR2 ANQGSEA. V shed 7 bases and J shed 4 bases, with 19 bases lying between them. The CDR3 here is CSARAGGKVTEAFF. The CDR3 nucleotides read TGCAGCGCTCGGGCCGGGGGAAAGGTCACTGAAGCTTTCTTT.

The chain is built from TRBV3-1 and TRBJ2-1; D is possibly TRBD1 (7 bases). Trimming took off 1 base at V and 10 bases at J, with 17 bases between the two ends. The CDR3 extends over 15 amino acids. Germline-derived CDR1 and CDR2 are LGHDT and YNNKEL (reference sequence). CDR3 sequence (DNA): TGTGCCAGCAGCCAAGGACAGGGTTTGGGAGGAGAGCAGTTCTTC. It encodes CASSQGQGLGGEQFF.